The TCR beta chain described here comes from a study of blood T cell repertoires in COVID-19. TCRdb keeps only in-frame clones here, not all; method: immunoSEQ multiplex PCR. The table lists under 300,000 clones, 89% of them singletons. CDR3 length: 14 residues. Germline loops: CDR1 MDHEN, CDR2 SYDVKM. V gave up 3 bases and J gave up 13 bases, with 21 bases separating them. J is TRBJ1-2 and V is TRBV28; TRBD1 might be the D (6 bases). Material for sequencing was PBMCs or T cells enriched from blood (not recorded which). The TCR sequence derives from a woman aged 55-70 years who had recovered from COVID-19. In DNA form, the CDR3 reads TGTGCCAGCAGTTTTTCCCCGGGGAACAGGGTATTCACCTTC. Residues: CASSFSPGNRVFTF.